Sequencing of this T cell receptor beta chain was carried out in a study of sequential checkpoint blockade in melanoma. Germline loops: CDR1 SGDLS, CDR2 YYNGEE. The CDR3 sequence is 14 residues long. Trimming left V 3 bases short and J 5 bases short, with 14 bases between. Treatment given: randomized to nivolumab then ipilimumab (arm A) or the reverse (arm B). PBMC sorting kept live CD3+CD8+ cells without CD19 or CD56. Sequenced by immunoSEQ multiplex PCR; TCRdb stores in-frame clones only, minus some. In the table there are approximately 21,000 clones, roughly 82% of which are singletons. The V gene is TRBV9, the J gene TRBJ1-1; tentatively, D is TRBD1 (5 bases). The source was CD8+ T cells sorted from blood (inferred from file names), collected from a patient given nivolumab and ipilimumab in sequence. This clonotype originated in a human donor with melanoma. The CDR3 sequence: CASSAAGGVTEAFF. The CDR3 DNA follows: TGTGCCAGCAGCGCCGCGGGAGGGGTAACTGAAGCTTTCTTT.